This note documents a single TCR beta chain sequence. What this receptor recognizes is not known. Base qualities are missing; no much larger clone stands one base away. Genomic DNA was isolated from the sorted cells so that the TCRbeta CDR3 region could be sequenced. The immunoSEQ Assay was used to sequence the TCRbeta CDR3 regions. Not all clones reach the TCRdb copy of this immuneACCESS table, which keeps in-frame sequences only. Checked studies attribute under half of the gap to unresolved V genes and leave the rest unexplained. The sample records some 100,000 clones, 85% to 95% of which are singletons. Clones ranked in the top ten supply 0.5% to 0.65% of the sample. This sample is part of a study of OX40 agonist ivuxolimab in advanced cancers. Concerning the study at large: The costimulatory receptor OX40 (CD134) was targeted by ivuxolimab, a fully human IgG2 agonistic monoclonal antibody. Intravenous ivuxolimab was administered to patients every 2 weeks at six dose levels: 0.01, 0.1, 0.3, 1.5, 3 and 10 mg/kg. Of the roughly 50 dose-escalation patients, hepatocellular carcinoma was present in about 20, melanoma in roughly 15, renal cell carcinoma in 9 and head and neck cancer in 9. A male proportion of 70% to 90% and a mean age of 60 years, ranging from 23 to 79, were recorded for the dose-escalation cohort. Patients were allowed to have had prior anti-PD-1, anti-PD-L1 or anti-CTLA-4 therapy, and approximately 40% of the dose-escalation patients had been treated with checkpoint inhibitors. Partial responses occurred in three dose-escalation patients: two with cutaneous melanoma and one with hepatocellular carcinoma. The purpose of peripheral TCRbeta sequencing was to test whether ivuxolimab changed TCR sequence diversity and led to clonal T-cell expansion. The paper covers the monotherapy dose-escalation part of the phase I ivuxolimab trial, which included N ≈ 52 patients. Results and caveats for the whole study, not just this receptor: On average, CD8+ T cells showed more expanded clones than CD4+ T cells after ivuxolimab. Low levels of normalized T-cell clonal expansion were also seen in some patients who did not respond. In partial responders in the 0.1-3.0 mg/kg groups, normalized peripheral clonal expansion was found to be among the lowest, especially among CD8+ T cells. The antigen specificity of the peripheral T cells that underwent clonal expansion was not determined. At doses from 0.1 to 3.0 mg/kg, clonal expansion was seen in both CD4+ and CD8+ blood T cells between baseline and week 6.

The CDR3 goes from the cysteine to the phenylalanine over 14 residues. Only the CDR3 DNA stays, 42 bases, in frame from base 1. From a lookup of the germline V gene, CDR1 and CDR2 are SGHTS and YDEGEE. V trim: 4 bases; J trim: 4 bases; unmatched bases: 8. The trial excluded patients who had a history of autoimmune disease or were on systemic immunosuppression. In every dose cohort, peripheral blood was drawn for TCR sequencing at baseline, cycle 4 day 1, and cycle 7 day 1. The samples were taken from a phase I, first-in-human, multicenter, open-label dose-escalation trial of ivuxolimab. Adults with locally advanced or metastatic melanoma, renal cell carcinoma, hepatocellular carcinoma or head and neck squamous cell carcinoma were enrolled in the trial. CD4+ and CD8+ T cells were sorted separately from peripheral blood before TCR sequencing.

This receptor chain uses TRBV5-8 and TRBJ2-7, with 7 bases aligning to TRBD2. Sequenced material: CD4+ or CD8+ T cells sorted from blood, taken in a trial of the OX40 agonist ivuxolimab. The TCR originated in an adult with an advanced solid tumor such as melanoma, head and neck, liver or kidney cancer. The CDR3 region: CASSPRGGDYEQYF. The DNA sequence reads TGTGCCAGCAGCCCTCGGGGAGGGGATTACGAGCAGTACTTC.